This T cell receptor beta chain was identified during a study of cytomegalovirus exposure and HLA in healthy donors. Assay used: immunoSEQ multiplex PCR; TCRdb lists only in-frame clones, some missing. This table holds about 79,000 clones, over 85% found once. This CDR3 contains 14 residues. After removal of 5 bases from V and 7 bases from J, the junction contained 10 bases not matched to a gene. CDR1 MDHEN and CDR2 SYDVKM come from the germline V gene. Turning to this clone: Its antigen is currently unknown.

General study points: Most TCR sequences were uncommon, yet certain public TCRs appeared in many donors.

The TCR comes from a woman in her twenties or thirties in good health and CMV-seronegative. The sequencing input was PBMCs. The chain couples TRBV28 to TRBJ2-7, with 8 bases identical to TRBD1. This CDR3 is CASSTRTGLREQYF. The CDR3 region has the DNA TGTGCCAGCAGTACCCGGACAGGGTTGAGGGAGCAGTACTTC.